This TCR beta chain was captured by sequencing in a study of blood T cell repertoires in COVID-19. Study as a whole: The United States, Italy and Spain provided the acute and convalescent COVID-19 samples. Nucleic acid was either cDNA or gDNA, and it came from T cells, B-cell-depleted T cells, or PBMCs.

Sequencing was performed with immunoSEQ multiplex PCR; in TCRdb, only in-frame clones are kept and a portion is missing. Among more than 95,000 clones listed, around 80% were seen once. Germline CDR1 KGHDR, CDR2 SFDVKD. V was pared by 3 bases and J by 4 bases, with 3 bases of the junction left unmatched. CDR3 length equals 16 residues. The genes are TRBV24-1 and TRBJ2-7, with TRBD2 matching 15 bases. What was sequenced was peripheral blood. The sequence was obtained from a man between 35 and 55 years old with active or convalescent COVID-19. As DNA, the CDR3 is TGTGCCACCAGTGATCCCGGGACTAGCGGGAGGTACGAGCAGTACTTC. As protein: CATSDPGTSGRYEQYF.